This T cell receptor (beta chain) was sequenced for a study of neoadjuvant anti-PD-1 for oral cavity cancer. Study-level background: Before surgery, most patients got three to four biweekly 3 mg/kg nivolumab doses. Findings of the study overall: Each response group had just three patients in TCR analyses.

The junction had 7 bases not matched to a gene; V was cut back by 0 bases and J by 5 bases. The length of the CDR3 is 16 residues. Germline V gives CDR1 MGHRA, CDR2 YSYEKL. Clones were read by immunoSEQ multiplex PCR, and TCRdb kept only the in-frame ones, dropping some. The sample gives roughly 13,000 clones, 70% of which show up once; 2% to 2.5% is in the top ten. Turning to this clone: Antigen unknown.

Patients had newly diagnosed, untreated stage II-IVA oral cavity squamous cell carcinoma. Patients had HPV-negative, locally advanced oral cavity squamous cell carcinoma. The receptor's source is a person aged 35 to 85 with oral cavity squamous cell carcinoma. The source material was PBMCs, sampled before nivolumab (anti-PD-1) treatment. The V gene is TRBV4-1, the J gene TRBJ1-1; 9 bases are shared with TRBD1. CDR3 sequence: CASSQETGQGWTEAFF. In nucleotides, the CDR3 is TGCGCCAGCAGCCAAGAGACGGGACAGGGTTGGACTGAAGCTTTCTTT.